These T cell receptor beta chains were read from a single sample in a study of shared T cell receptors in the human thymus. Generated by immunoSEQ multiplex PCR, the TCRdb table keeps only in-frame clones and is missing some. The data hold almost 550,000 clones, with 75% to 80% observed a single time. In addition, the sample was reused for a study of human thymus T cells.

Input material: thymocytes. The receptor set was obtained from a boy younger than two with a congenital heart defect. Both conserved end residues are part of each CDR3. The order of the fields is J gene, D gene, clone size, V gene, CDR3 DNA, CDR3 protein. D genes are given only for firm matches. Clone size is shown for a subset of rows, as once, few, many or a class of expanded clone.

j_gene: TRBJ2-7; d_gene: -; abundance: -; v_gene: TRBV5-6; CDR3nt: TGTGCCACGGCCCAGGGAAGGGACTACGAGCAGTACTTC; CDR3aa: CATAQGRDYEQYF
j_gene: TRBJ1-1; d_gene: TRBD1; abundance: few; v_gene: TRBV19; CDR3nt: TGTGCCAGTAGTATAGCGGGGAGGACAGGAGGTTTCGGTGAAGCTTTCTTT; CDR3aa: CASSIAGRTGGFGEAFF
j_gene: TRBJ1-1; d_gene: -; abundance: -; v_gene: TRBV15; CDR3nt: TGTGCCACCAGGGAGTGGAACTCGAACACTGAAGCTTTCTTT; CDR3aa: CATREWNSNTEAFF
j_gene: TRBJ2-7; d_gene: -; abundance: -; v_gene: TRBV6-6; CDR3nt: TGTGCCAGCAGTTACCGGACATCAGCCTCCTACGAGCAGTACTTC; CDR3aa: CASSYRTSASYEQYF
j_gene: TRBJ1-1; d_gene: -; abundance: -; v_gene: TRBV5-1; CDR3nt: TGCGCCAGCAGCTCGGAGGCGACAGGTCGGAGATTGAACACTGAAGCTTTCTTT; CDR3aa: CASSSEATGRRLNTEAFF
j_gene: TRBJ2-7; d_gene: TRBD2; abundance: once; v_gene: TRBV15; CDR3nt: TGTGCCACCAGCATTGGGACTAGCGGGAGGGCACTCGAGCAGTACTTC; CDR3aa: CATSIGTSGRALEQYF
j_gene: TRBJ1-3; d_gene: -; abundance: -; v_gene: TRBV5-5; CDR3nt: TGTGCCAGCAGTTCAGACAGGCGCTCTGGAAACACCATATATTTT; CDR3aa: CASSSDRRSGNTIYF
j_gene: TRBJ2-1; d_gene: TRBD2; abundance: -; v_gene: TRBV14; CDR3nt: TGTGCCAGCAGCCAACGACTAGCGGGACGGCGGAATGAGCAGTTCTTC; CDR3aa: CASSQRLAGRRNEQFF
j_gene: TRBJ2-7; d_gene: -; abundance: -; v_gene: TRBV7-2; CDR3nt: TGTGCCAGCAGCTACAACGAGCAGTACTTC; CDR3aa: CASSYNEQYF
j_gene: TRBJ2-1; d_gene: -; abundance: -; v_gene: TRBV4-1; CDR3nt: TGCGCCAGCAGCCAAGATTACGCGGCCTTCTACAATGAGCAGTTCTTC; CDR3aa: CASSQDYAAFYNEQFF
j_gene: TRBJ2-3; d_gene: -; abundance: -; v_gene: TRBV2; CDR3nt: TGTGCCAGCAGCGATGGCCTAGGCGGCACAGATACGCAGTATTTT; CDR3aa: CASSDGLGGTDTQYF
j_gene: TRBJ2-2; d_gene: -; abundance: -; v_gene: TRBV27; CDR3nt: TGTGCCAGCAGGGTAGGACGGGGCACCGGGGAGCTGTTTTTT; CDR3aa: CASRVGRGTGELFF
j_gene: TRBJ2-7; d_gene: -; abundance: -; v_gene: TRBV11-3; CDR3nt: TGTGCCAGCAGCTTAGTTGACAGCCTCTCCTACGAGCAGTACTTC; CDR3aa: CASSLVDSLSYEQYF
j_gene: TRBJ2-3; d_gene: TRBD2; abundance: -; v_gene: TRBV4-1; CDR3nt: TGCGCCAGCAGCCAAGTCTTGGGGACTAGCGAAGACACAGATACGCAGTATTTT; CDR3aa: CASSQVLGTSEDTDTQYF
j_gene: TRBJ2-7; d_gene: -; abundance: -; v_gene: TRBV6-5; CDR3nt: TGTGCCAGCAGCCACCAAGGGGCAGGCTACGAGCAGTACTTC; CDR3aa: CASSHQGAGYEQYF
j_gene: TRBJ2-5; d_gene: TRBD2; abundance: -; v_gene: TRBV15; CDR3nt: TGTGCCACCAGCAGAGTTGGCAATAGCGGGAGGGGGGAGACCCAGTACTTC; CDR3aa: CATSRVGNSGRGETQYF
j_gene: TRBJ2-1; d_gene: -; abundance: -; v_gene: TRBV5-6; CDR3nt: TGTGCCAGCAGCGGGGCGACGGGGGGCGATGAGCAGTTCTTC; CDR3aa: CASSGATGGDEQFF
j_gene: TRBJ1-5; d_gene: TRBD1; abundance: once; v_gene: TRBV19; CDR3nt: TGTGCCAGTAGTATAATAGACCTACCCGGGGGACAGTCTCCGATTAATCAGCCCCAGCATTTT; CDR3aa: CASSIIDLPGGQSPINQPQHF